This T cell receptor beta chain was sequenced in a study of glioma-infiltrating T cells. Whole-study results and caveats: CDR3 overlap between tissue and blood was very small. Non-neoplastic patients had below-expected tissue-blood divergence, while all gliomas exceeded expectation.

This clonotype was recorded at least ten times. The target antigen is unknown. Amplification of TCR alpha and beta CDR3 regions from RNA used iRepertoire nested multiplex PCR. TCRdb reprocessed the multiplex PCR reads via MiXCR and lists one record per CDR3 protein. The sample shows roughly 200,000 distinct CDR3 sequences, over 25% of them seen only once. This receptor was taken from a human donor with low-grade glioma or glioblastoma, undergoing nonglioma brain surgery, or in good health (not recorded which). Sequenced sample: glioma tissue, nonneoplastic brain tissue, or PBMCs (not recorded which).

The CDR3 sequence is CASSPNGRNDEQYF. CDR3 DNA sequence: TGTGCCAGCAGTCCAAACGGGAGGAATGACGAGCAGTACTTC. The rearrangement links TRBV25-1 to TRBJ2-7, with 7 bases that match TRBD2. In germline, CDR1 is MGHDK, CDR2 SYGVNS. Losses at the gene ends were 5 bases for V and 5 bases for J; bases not matched to a gene: 9. The CDR3 is 14 amino acids.